Included here is one T cell receptor beta chain sequence, with context. The sample is drawn from a study of blood T cell repertoires in COVID-19. Study information: In each case, the material was cDNA or gDNA derived from T cells, B-cell-depleted T cells, or PBMCs.

Measured with immunoSEQ multiplex PCR; TCRdb has only the in-frame clones, and not every one. The table records under 200,000 clones, around 83% of them present only once. Germline V gene sequence: CDR1 MNHEY, CDR2 SMNVEV (reference sequence). The CDR3 sequence is 14 residues long. Trimming took 8 bases from V and 10 from J, leaving 23 bases between them. The sample consisted of peripheral blood. The gene calls are TRBV27 and TRBJ1-1; TRBD1 is a possible D gene (5 bases). This receptor was obtained from a human donor in a cohort sampled during active COVID-19. CDR3 protein: CASSALGAMFGAFF. The DNA of the CDR3 is TGTGCCAGCTCTGCCTTAGGGGCCATGTTCGGAGCTTTCTTT.